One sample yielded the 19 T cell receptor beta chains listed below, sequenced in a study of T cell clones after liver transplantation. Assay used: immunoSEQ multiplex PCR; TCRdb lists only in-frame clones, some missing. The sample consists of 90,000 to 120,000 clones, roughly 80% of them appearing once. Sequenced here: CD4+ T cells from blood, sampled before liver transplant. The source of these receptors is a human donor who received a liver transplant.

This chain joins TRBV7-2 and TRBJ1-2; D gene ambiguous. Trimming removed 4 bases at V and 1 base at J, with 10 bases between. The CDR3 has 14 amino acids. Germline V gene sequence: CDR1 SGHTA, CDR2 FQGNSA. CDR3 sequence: CASSSRRVNYGYTF. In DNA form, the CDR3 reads TGTGCCAGCAGCTCACGACGGGTTAACTATGGCTACACCTTC.

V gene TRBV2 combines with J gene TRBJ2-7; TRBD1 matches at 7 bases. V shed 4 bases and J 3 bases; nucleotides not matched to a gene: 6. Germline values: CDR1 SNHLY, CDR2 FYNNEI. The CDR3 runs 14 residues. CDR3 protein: CASSGQGRSYEQYF. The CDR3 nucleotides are TGTGCCAGCAGTGGACAGGGTAGGAGCTACGAGCAGTACTTC. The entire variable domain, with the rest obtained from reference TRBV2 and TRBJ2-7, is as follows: EPEVTQTPSHQVTQMGQEVILRCVPISNHLYFYWYRQILGQKVEFLVSFYNNEISEKSEIFDDQFSVERPDGSNFTLKIRSTKLEDSAMYFCASSGQGRSYEQYFGPGTRLTVT.

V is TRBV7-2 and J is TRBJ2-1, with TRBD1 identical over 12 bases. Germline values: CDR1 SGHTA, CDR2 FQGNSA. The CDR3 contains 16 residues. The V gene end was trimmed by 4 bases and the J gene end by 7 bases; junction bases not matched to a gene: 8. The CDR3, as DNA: TGTGCCAGCAGCTCCAGCCGGGACAGGGGGCTGAATGAGCAGTTCTTC. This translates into CASSSSRDRGLNEQFF.

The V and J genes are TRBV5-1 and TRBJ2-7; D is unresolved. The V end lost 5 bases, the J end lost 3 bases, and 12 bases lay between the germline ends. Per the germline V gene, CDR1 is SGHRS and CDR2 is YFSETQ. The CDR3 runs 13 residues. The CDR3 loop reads CASRFEGYYEQYF. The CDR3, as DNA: TGCGCCAGCAGGTTCGAAGGCTACTACGAGCAGTACTTC.

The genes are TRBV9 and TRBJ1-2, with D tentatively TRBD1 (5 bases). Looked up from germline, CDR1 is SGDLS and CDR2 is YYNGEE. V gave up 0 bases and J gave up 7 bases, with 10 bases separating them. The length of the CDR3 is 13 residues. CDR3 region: CASSVEGRGGYTF. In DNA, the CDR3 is TGTGCCAGCAGCGTAGAGGGGCGTGGTGGCTACACCTTC. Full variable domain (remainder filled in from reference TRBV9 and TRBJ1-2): DSGVTQTPKHLITATGQRVTLRCSPRSGDLSVYWYQQSLDQGLQFLIQYYNGEERAKGNILERFSAQQFPDLHSELNLSSLELGDSALYFCASSVEGRGGYTFGSGTRLTVV.

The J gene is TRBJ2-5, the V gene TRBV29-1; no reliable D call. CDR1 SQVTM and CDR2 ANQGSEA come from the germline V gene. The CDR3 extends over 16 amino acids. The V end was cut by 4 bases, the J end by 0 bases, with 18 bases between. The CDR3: CSVGGYAAGYQETQYF. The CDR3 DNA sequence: TGCAGCGTTGGGGGATACGCTGCCGGGTACCAAGAGACCCAGTACTTC.

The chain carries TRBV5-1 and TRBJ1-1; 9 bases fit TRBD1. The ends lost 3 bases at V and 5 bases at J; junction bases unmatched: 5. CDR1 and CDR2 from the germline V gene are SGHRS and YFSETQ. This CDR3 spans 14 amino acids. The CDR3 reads CASSSTGGDTEAFF. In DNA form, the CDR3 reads TGCGCCAGCAGCTCGACAGGGGGAGATACTGAAGCTTTCTTT.

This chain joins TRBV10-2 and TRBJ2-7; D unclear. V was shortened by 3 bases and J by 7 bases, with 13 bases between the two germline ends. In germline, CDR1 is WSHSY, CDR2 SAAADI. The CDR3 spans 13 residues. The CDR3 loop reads CASSDIVGFEQYF. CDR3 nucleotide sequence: TGCGCCAGCAGTGATATAGTGGGCTTTGAGCAGTACTTC.

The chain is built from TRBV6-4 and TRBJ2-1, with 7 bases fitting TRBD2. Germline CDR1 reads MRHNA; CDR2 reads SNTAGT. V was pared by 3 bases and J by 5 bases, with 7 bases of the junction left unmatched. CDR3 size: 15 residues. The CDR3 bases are TGTGCCAGCAGTGATCCAAGGACTAGAAACAATGAGCAGTTCTTC. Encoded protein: CASSDPRTRNNEQFF.

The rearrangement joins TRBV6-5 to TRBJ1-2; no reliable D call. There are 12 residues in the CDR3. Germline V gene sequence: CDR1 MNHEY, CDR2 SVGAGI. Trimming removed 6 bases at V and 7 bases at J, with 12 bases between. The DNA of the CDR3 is TGTGCCAGCAGACCCACATCCGGTGGCTACACCTTC. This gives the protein CASRPTSGGYTF.

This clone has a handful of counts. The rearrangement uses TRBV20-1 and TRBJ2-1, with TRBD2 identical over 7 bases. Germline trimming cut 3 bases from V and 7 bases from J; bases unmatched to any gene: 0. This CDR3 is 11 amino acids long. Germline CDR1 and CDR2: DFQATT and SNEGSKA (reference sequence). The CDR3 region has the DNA TGCAGTGCTAGGGGGGGGAATGAGCAGTTCTTC. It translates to CSARGGNEQFF.

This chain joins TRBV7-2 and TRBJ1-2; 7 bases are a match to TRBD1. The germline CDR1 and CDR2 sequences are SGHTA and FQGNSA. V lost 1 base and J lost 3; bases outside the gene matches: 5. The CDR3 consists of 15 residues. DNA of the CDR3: TGTGCCAGCAGCTTAGGGGGACAGACTTACTATGGCTACACCTTC. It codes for CASSLGGQTYYGYTF.

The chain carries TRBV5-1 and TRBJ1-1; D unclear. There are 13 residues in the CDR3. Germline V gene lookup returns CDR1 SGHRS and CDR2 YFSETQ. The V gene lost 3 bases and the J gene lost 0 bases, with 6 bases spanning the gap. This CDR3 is CASSSTLNTEAFF. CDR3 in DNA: TGCGCCAGCAGCTCCACTTTGAACACTGAAGCTTTCTTT.

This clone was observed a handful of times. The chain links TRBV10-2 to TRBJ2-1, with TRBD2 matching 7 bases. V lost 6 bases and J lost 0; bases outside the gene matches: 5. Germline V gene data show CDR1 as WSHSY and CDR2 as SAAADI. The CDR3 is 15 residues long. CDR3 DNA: TGCGCCAGCAGGGTAGCGGGCAGCTCCTACAATGAGCAGTTCTTC. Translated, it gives CASRVAGSSYNEQFF.

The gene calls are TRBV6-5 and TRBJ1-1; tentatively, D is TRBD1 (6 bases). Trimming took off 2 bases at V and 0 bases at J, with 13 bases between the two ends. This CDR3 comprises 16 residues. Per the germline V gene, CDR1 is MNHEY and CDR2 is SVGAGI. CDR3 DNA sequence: TGTGCCAGCAGTTACGCCAGGGGACAATTGAACACTGAAGCTTTCTTT. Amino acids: CASSYARGQLNTEAFF.

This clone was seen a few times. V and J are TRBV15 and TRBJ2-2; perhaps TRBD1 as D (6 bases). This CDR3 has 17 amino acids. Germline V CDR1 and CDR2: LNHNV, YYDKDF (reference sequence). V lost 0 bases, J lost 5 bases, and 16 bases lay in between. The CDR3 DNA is TGTGCCACCAGCAGAGACATGCGGTTGCAGGGGACCGGGGAGCTGTTTTTT. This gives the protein CATSRDMRLQGTGELFF.

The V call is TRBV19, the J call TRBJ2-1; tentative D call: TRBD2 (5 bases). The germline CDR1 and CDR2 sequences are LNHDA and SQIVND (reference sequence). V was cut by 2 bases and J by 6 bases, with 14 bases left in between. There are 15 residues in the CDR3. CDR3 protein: CASSIWASRLNEQFF. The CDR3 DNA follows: TGTGCCAGTAGTATATGGGCTAGCCGCCTCAATGAGCAGTTCTTC.

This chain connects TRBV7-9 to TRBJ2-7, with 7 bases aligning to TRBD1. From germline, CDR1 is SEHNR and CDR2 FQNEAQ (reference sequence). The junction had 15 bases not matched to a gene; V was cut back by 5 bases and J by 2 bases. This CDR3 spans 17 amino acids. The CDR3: CASSPGQTTYSTYEQYF. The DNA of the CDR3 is TGTGCCAGCAGCCCGGGACAGACGACTTACTCAACCTACGAGCAGTACTTC.

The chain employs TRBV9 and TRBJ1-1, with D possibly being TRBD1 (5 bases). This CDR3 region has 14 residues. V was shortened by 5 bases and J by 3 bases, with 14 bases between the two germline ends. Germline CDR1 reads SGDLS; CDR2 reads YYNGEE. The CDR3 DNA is TGTGCCAGCAGGCTTGGACTGGGGGACACTGAAGCTTTCTTT. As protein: CASRLGLGDTEAFF.